These T cell receptor beta chains were read from a single sample in a study of Graves' ophthalmopathy and Graves' hyperthyroidism. TCRdb fed the multiplex PCR reads into MiXCR, producing one record per CDR3 protein. The sample records fewer than 600,000 distinct CDR3 sequences, about an eighth being singletons. The sequenced material came from blood. Source of these receptors: a woman aged 25 to 45 with Graves' ophthalmopathy. Each CDR3 is given without its conserved first and last residue.

V: TRBV12-3/TRBV12-4
length: 14
J: TRBJ2-5
CDR3: ASSSARGHRGETQY

V: TRBV6-1
length: 15
J: TRBJ1-5
CDR3: ASSESLAGGRNQPQH

V: TRBV15
length: 13
J: TRBJ1-2
CDR3: ATSRDRESNYGYT

V: TRBV30
length: 10
J: TRBJ2-5
CDR3: AWSATHVTQY

V: TRBV30
length: 10
J: TRBJ1-1
CDR3: AWSVRGIEAF

V: TRBV5-6
length: 13
J: TRBJ2-7
CDR3: ASSLAGTGVYEQY

V: TRBV7-2
length: 13
J: TRBJ1-2
CDR3: ASSQGVDRTYGYT

V: TRBV12-3/TRBV12-4
length: 14
J: TRBJ1-3
CDR3: ASNPGTGGAVSTIY

V: TRBV5-1
length: 14
J: TRBJ2-2
CDR3: ASSRAGVDNTGELF

V: TRBV6-5
length: 12
J: TRBJ2-7
CDR3: ASSYIGGTYEQY

V: TRBV4-2
length: 12
J: TRBJ2-7
CDR3: ASSQDVGGYEQY

V: TRBV6-5
length: 13
J: TRBJ1-1
CDR3: ASSYSGHKITEAF

V: TRBV3-1
length: 11
J: TRBJ1-2
CDR3: ASSQGQDYGYT

V: TRBV6-1
length: 13
J: TRBJ2-7
CDR3: ASGPLGQGPYEQY

V: TRBV3-1
length: 13
J: TRBJ2-7
CDR3: ASSPHGAVRSEQY

V: TRBV29-1
length: 12
J: TRBJ1-3
CDR3: SVEQRRAGNTIY

V: TRBV9
length: 12
J: TRBJ2-4
CDR3: ASSGRTGVNIQY

V: TRBV6-1
length: 12
J: TRBJ2-7
CDR3: ASRRLAGNYEQY

V: TRBV9
length: 12
J: TRBJ1-3
CDR3: ASSVLNTGNTIY

V: TRBV12-3/TRBV12-4
length: 12
J: TRBJ2-7
CDR3: ASSRTSGALEQY

V: TRBV7-3
length: 12
J: TRBJ1-2
CDR3: ASSTPGRENGYT

V: TRBV2
length: 12
J: TRBJ2-7
CDR3: ASSEANGPYEQY

V: TRBV10-3
length: 14
J: TRBJ1-5
CDR3: AISSSLGTGGQPQH

V: TRBV6-5
length: 11
J: TRBJ1-1
CDR3: ASSYEQDREAF

V: TRBV20-1
length: 12
J: TRBJ1-5
CDR3: SARDFLSNQPQH

V: TRBV5-1
length: 11
J: TRBJ1-2
CDR3: ASSGTGDYGYT

V: TRBV20-1
length: 9
J: TRBJ1-2
CDR3: SARPVDGYT

V: TRBV27
length: 12
J: TRBJ2-5
CDR3: ASSTGLAEETQY

V: TRBV10-2
length: 12
J: TRBJ1-2
CDR3: ASQPGRTNYGYT

V: TRBV18
length: 13
J: TRBJ1-1
CDR3: ASSPPGRMNTEAF

V: TRBV9
length: 11
J: TRBJ1-1
CDR3: ASSAWGNTEAF

V: TRBV29-1
length: 10
J: TRBJ2-5
CDR3: SADQGGETQY

V: TRBV6-1
length: 11
J: TRBJ1-4
CDR3: ASVNTYVGKLF

V: TRBV6-1
length: 14
J: TRBJ1-4
CDR3: ASSETGVGTNEKLF